This T cell receptor (beta chain) originates from a study of T cells expressing NK-cell markers. TCRdb re-called the 5' RACE reads; one entry per CDR3 protein, DNA not given. The data include about 260,000 distinct CDR3 sequences; the top ten clones carry more than 3.5%. Germline loops: CDR1 SGHTA, CDR2 FQGNSA. This CDR3 is built from 14 residues. This TCR came from a woman between 18 and 69 years old in good health. The chain recombines TRBV7-2 with TRBJ1-5. Sequences were obtained from blood T cells: a sorted CD56 or NKG2C T cell subset, CD4+ or CD8+ T cells, or bulk PBMC T cells (not recorded which). The CDR3: CASSLDGWNQPQHF.